Shown below are 20 T cell receptor beta chains from a single sample sequenced in a study of Graves' ophthalmopathy and Graves' hyperthyroidism. RNA transcripts yielded amplified TCR beta CDR3 regions. The authors performed first-round RT-PCR with HTBI primers and then a second-round multiplex PCR. TCRdb re-called the multiplex PCR reads with MiXCR, one entry per CDR3 protein. Of some 400,000 distinct CDR3 sequences in the sample, approximately 16% are singletons; the top ten hold approximately 1.4%. Sequencing input: peripheral blood. These receptors originate from a woman under 30 with Graves' ophthalmopathy.

In its sample, this clonotype was seen many times. The chain is built from TRBV9 and TRBJ1-3; no definite D call. CDR1 and CDR2 from the germline V gene are SGDLS and YYNGEE. This CDR3 has 13 residues. V gave up 3 bases and J gave up 4 bases, with 8 bases separating them. The CDR3 loop reads CASSEVGGNTIYF. As DNA, the CDR3 is TGTGCCAGCAGCGAGGTAGGAGGAAACACCATATATTTT.

This clonotype is a singleton in its sample. CDR3 protein: CASRTRDRGSSDEAFF. CDR3 coding DNA: TGTGCCAGCCGGACCCGGGACAGGGGTTCTTCGGATGAAGCTTTCTTT. This chain links TRBV6-1 with TRBJ1-1, with 10 bases fitting TRBD1. This CDR3 contains 16 residues. Per germline, CDR1 MNHNS and CDR2 SASEGT. With 8 bases clipped from V and 7 bases from J, the junction kept 16 bases outside the gene matches.

This clonotype was recorded many times. The chain is built from TRBV6-2 or TRBV6-3 and TRBJ1-1, with D perhaps matching TRBD1 (5 bases). The germline V gene has CDR1 MNHEY and CDR2 SVGEGT. V lost 5 bases and J lost 2, with 18 bases in between. This CDR3 is built from 16 residues. The CDR3 loop is CASSTRARTPNTEAFF. The DNA for the CDR3 is TGTGCCAGCAGTACCAGGGCCCGTACCCCAAACACTGAAGCTTTCTTT.

This clonotype was counted ten times or more. This rearrangement joins TRBV3-1 to TRBJ2-5, with 7 bases lining up with TRBD1. Germline V gene sequence: CDR1 LGHDT, CDR2 YNNKEL (reference sequence). The CDR3 has 18 amino acids. Losses at the gene ends were 3 bases for V and 2 bases for J; bases not matched to a gene: 15. CDR3 amino acids: CASSQTKGQTETQETQYF. The DNA of the CDR3 is TGTGCCAGCAGCCAGACAAAGGGACAGACAGAGACACAAGAGACCCAGTACTTC.

The gene calls are TRBV12-3 or TRBV12-4 and TRBJ2-5; 8 bases match TRBD2. There are 15 residues in the CDR3. The CDR3 DNA follows: TGTGCGACAACCCCGGGGGGGTCATTAGAAGAGACCCAGTACTTC. This codes for CATTPGGSLEETQYF.

Ten or more counts support this clonotype. The chain combines TRBV6-2 or TRBV6-3 with TRBJ1-6; D ambiguous. The CDR3 consists of 14 residues. The V gene's germline CDR1 is MNHEY and CDR2 SVGEGT. The V end lost 4 bases, the J end lost 12 bases, and 16 bases lay between the germline ends. The CDR3 region is CASSSLQDPRPLHF. The CDR3 coding sequence is TGTGCCAGCAGTTCCCTCCAGGATCCCAGACCCCTCCACTTT.

This clonotype was seen at least ten times. The rearrangement links TRBV7-2 to TRBJ2-7; TRBD1 matches at 8 bases. CDR1 SGHTA and CDR2 FQGNSA come from the germline V gene. This CDR3 has 14 amino acids. The ends lost 2 bases at V and 6 bases at J; junction bases unmatched: 6. CDR3 amino acids: CASSLKDRVSEQYF. CDR3 sequence (DNA): TGTGCCAGCAGCTTAAAGGACAGGGTGTCCGAGCAGTACTTC.

This clonotype was recorded many times. The CDR3 spells CASSSPVMGHPNTEAFF. The CDR3 region has the DNA TGTGCCAGCAGCTCCCCTGTTATGGGACACCCGAACACTGAAGCTTTCTTT. This chain uses TRBV7-2 with TRBJ1-1; D may be TRBD1 (6 bases). In germline, CDR1 is SGHTA, CDR2 FQGNSA. Trimming took off 4 bases at V and 1 base at J, with 19 bases between the two ends. There are 17 residues in the CDR3.

The chain combines TRBV6-2 or TRBV6-3 with TRBJ2-5, with D uncertain. CDR3 length: 14 amino acids. V gave up 4 bases and J gave up 4 bases, with 13 bases separating them. CDR1 is MNHEY, CDR2 SVGEGT, per germline. The CDR3: CASSSSGQSETQYF. CDR3 nucleotides: TGTGCCAGCAGTTCGTCTGGGCAGTCAGAGACCCAGTACTTC.

This clonotype turned up a few times. The rearrangement uses TRBV7-2 and TRBJ2-1; 11 nucleotides agree with TRBD2. Germline V gives CDR1 SGHTA, CDR2 FQGNSA. The CDR3 length is 17 residues. V shed 4 bases and J 5 bases; nucleotides not matched to a gene: 10. The CDR3 sequence is CASSSSLLAGAHNEQFF. DNA of the CDR3: TGTGCCAGCAGCTCCTCGTTACTAGCGGGGGCCCACAATGAGCAGTTCTTC.

This clonotype was counted at least ten times. The J gene is TRBJ2-5, the V gene TRBV20-1; D might be TRBD2 (6 bases). The CDR3 runs 15 residues. Trimming left V 0 bases short and J 4 bases short, with 15 bases between. The germline gives CDR1 DFQATT, CDR2 SNEGSKA (reference sequence). The CDR3 region has the DNA TGCAGTGCTAGAGATGGAGGAGGGAGAGGAGAGACCCAGTACTTC. This codes for CSARDGGGRGETQYF.

This clonotype was recorded many times. J is TRBJ1-1 and V is TRBV19, with no clear D. The CDR3 extends over 13 amino acids. Trimming removed 6 bases from V and 2 bases from J, with 10 bases in between. CDR1 is LNHDA and CDR2 is SQIVND in the germline V gene (reference sequence). The CDR3 nucleotides are TGTGCCAGTAGGTCGTTGATTAACACTGAAGCTTTCTTT. Residues: CASRSLINTEAFF. Full variable domain (outside the CDR3, taken from reference TRBV19 and TRBJ1-1): DGGITQSPKYLFRKEGQNVTLSCEQNLNHDAMYWYRQDPGQGLRLIYYSQIVNDFQKGDIAEGYSVSREKKESFPLTVTSAQKNPTAFYLCASRSLINTEAFFGQGTRLTVV.

The chain is built from TRBV24-1 and TRBJ1-5, with D possibly TRBD1 on 6 matching bases. The CDR3 spans 15 residues. Trimming took 3 bases from V and 0 from J, leaving 8 bases between them. Germline values: CDR1 KGHDR, CDR2 SFDVKD. The CDR3 protein is CATSDQGHSNQPQHF. CDR3 coding DNA: TGTGCCACCAGTGATCAGGGGCATAGCAATCAGCCCCAGCATTTT.

This clonotype was observed a few times. This chain links TRBV6-5 with TRBJ1-6; D gene uncertain. The germline gives CDR1 MNHEY, CDR2 SVGAGI. This CDR3 is 15 amino acids long. Trimming took off 0 bases at V and 7 bases at J, with 10 bases between the two ends. For the CDR3, the DNA is TGTGCCAGCAGTTACTCGGGCCCAGGAAATTCACCCCTCCACTTT. Protein sequence: CASSYSGPGNSPLHF.

Ten or more counts support this clonotype. The chain combines TRBV7-2 with TRBJ1-2, with 9 bases that match TRBD1. V lost 4 bases to trimming and J lost 4 bases; unmatched junction nucleotides: 7. Germline V gene sequence: CDR1 SGHTA, CDR2 FQGNSA. This CDR3 contains 15 residues. For the CDR3, the DNA is TGTGCCAGCAGCTCGTGGACAGGGGATTTCTATGGCTACACCTTC. This encodes CASSSWTGDFYGYTF.

This clonotype was detected ten times or more. The chain joins TRBV7-2 to TRBJ1-5; 7 bases line up with TRBD1. Germline CDR1 is SGHTA and CDR2 is FQGNSA. Trimming removed 5 bases from V and 11 bases from J; junction bases left unmatched: 12. The CDR3 is 14 residues long. CDR3 region: CASSPGQPLGAQHF. Written as DNA, the CDR3 is TGTGCCAGCAGCCCGGGACAGCCACTAGGGGCCCAGCATTTT.

This clonotype was recorded many times. The rearrangement uses TRBV20-1 and TRBJ1-5; unclear D gene. The ends were cut back, 3 bases at V and 4 bases at J, with 13 bases in the middle. Germline CDR1 and CDR2: DFQATT and SNEGSKA (reference sequence). The CDR3 is 14 residues long. CDR3 sequence reads: CSASDLTGNQPQHF. CDR3 DNA sequence: TGCAGTGCTAGCGACCTTACGGGGAATCAGCCCCAGCATTTT.

This clonotype was seen repeatedly, ten times or more. Here the CDR3 reads CAISDSYGYTF. As DNA, the CDR3 is TGTGCCATATCGGACAGTTATGGCTACACCTTC. The J gene is TRBJ1-2, the V gene TRBV10-3; a possible D gene is TRBD1 (6 bases). This CDR3 region has 11 residues. Deletions cut 9 bases from V and 5 bases from J, with 10 bases between. Germline assignment: CDR1 ENHRY and CDR2 SYGVKD.

This clonotype was counted at least ten times. The chain employs TRBV12-3 or TRBV12-4 and TRBJ2-7; TRBD1 matches at 7 bases. V was pared by 2 bases and J by 3 bases, with 7 bases of the junction left unmatched. The CDR3 is 15 residues long. The CDR3 loop is CASSLTQGDLYEQYF. In DNA form, the CDR3 reads TGTGCCAGCAGTTTAACCCAGGGGGATCTCTACGAGCAGTACTTC.

This clonotype occurred many times. This rearrangement joins TRBV24-1 to TRBJ2-7; D may correspond to TRBD1 or TRBD2 (5 bases each). Germline V gene sequence: CDR1 KGHDR, CDR2 SFDVKD. Trimming took 3 bases from V and 6 from J, leaving 17 bases between them. The CDR3 contains 15 residues. CDR3: CATSDPRSSRGEQYF. The CDR3 nucleotides are TGTGCCACCAGTGATCCTCGTTCCTCGAGGGGCGAGCAGTACTTC.